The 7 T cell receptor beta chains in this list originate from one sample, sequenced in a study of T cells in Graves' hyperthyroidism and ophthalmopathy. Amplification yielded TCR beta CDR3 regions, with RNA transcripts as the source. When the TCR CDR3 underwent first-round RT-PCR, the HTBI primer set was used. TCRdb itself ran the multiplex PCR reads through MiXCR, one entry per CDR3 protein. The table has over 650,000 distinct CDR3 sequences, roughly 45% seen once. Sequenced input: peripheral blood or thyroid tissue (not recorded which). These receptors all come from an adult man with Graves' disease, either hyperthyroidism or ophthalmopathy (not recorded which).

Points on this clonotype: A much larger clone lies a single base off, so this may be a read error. The CDR3 region has the DNA TGTGCCAACAGCTTAAAGGTGGGGGGGAACACTGAAGCTTTCTTT. Its translation: CANSLKVGGNTEAFF. The V and J genes are TRBV11-2 and TRBJ1-1; TRBD1 might be the D (5 bases). The germline V gene encodes CDR1 SGHAT and CDR2 FQNNGV. The CDR3 spans 15 residues. The full variable domain, its missing parts supplied by reference TRBV11-2 and TRBJ1-1, is EAGVAQSPRYKIIEKRQSVAFWCNPISGHATLYWYQQILGQGPKLLIQFQNNGVVDDSQLPKDRFSAERLKGVDSTLKIQPAKLEDSAVYLCANSLKVGGNTEAFFGQGTRLTVV.

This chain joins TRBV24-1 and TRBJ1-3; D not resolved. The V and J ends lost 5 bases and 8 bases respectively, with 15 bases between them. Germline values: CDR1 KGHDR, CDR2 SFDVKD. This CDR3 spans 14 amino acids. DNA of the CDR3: TGTGCCACCAGTGCGGGCCAGACCGGGGACACCATATATTTT. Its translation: CATSAGQTGDTIYF.

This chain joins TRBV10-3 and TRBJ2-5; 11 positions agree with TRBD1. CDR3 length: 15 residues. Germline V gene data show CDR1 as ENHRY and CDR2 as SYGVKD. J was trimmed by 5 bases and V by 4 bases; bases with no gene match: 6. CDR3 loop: CAISAPGTGGETQYF. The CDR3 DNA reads TGTGCCATCAGTGCGCCAGGGACAGGGGGTGAGACCCAGTACTTC.

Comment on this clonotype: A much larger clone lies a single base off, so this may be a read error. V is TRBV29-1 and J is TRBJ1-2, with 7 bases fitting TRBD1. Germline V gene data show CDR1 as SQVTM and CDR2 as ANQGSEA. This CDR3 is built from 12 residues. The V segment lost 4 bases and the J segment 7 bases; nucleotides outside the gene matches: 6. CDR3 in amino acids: CSVAGQLVGYTF. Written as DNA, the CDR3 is TGCAGCGTTGCGGGACAGCTGGTTGGCTACACCTTC.

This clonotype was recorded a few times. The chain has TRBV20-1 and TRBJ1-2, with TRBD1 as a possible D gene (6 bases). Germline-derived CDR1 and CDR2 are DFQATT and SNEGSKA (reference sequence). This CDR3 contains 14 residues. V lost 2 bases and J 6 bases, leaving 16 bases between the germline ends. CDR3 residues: CSARPWGASNGYTF. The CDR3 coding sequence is TGCAGTGCTAGACCCTGGGGGGCATCAAATGGCTACACCTTC.

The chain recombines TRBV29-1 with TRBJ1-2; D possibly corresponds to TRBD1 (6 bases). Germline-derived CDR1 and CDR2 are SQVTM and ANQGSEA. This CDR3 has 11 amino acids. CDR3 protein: CRAGGDKGYTF. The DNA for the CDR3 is TGCAGAGCGGGGGGCGACAAGGGCTACACCTTC. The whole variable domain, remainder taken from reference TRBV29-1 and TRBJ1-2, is SAVISQKPSRDICQRGTSLTIQCQVDSQVTMMFWYRQQPGQSLTLIATANQGSEATYESGFVIDKFPISRPNLTFSTLTVSNMSPEDSSIYLCRAGGDKGYTFGSGTRLTVV.

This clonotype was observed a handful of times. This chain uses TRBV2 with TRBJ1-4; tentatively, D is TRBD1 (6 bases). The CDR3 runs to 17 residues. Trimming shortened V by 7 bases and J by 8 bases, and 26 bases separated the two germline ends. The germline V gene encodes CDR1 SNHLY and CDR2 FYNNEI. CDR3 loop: CASTGSGWGRGDEKLFF. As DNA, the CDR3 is TGTGCCAGCACCGGCAGCGGATGGGGCAGGGGAGACGAAAAACTGTTTTTT.